A selection of T cell receptor beta chains follows, all from one sample in a study of PD-1 and CTLA-4 blockade in melanoma. Some clones are missing from TCRdb's copy, which holds only in-frame ones; the method was immunoSEQ multiplex PCR. The sample lists about 15,000 clones; approximately 70% were seen once. Sequencing was performed on CD8+ T cells from peripheral blood, taken from a patient given anti-PD-1 treatment. Receptor source: a human donor with melanoma. The CDR3 runs from the conserved cysteine through the conserved F or W. The D gene is left open where the match is weak. Not all rows give a size; the values are once, few, many and, for expanded clones, a class.

CDR3	DNA	J	V	D	size
CASSSTVYNEQFF	TGTGCCAGCAGTTCGACAGTTTACAATGAGCAGTTCTTC	TRBJ2-1	TRBV12-3/TRBV12-4	.	.
CASSYGVQGNTGELFF	TGTGCCAGCAGTTACGGAGTCCAAGGGAACACCGGGGAGCTGTTTTTT	TRBJ2-2	TRBV6-6	.	.
CASSPLGRGLYEQYF	TGTGCCAGCAGCCCCCTGGGCAGGGGGCTTTACGAGCAGTACTTC	TRBJ2-7	TRBV13	TRBD1	.
CASSQDLGRPYEQYF	TGCGCCAGCAGCCAAGATCTGGGTCGCCCCTACGAGCAGTACTTC	TRBJ2-7	TRBV4-1	.	few
CASSPKSGRVRETQYF	TGTGCCAGCAGCCCTAAAAGCGGGAGGGTCCGGGAGACCCAGTACTTC	TRBJ2-5	TRBV3-1/TRBV3-2	TRBD2	few
CASSHLRASGANVLTF	TGTGCCAGCAGTCACCTTCGCGCCTCTGGGGCCAACGTCCTGACTTTC	TRBJ2-6	TRBV27	.	.
CVRSWTGDQPQHF	TGTGTCAGAAGCTGGACAGGGGATCAGCCCCAGCATTTT	TRBJ1-5	TRBV7-5	.	.
CASSLAEGYQPQHF	TGTGCCAGCAGCTTAGCGGAAGGGTATCAGCCCCAGCATTTT	TRBJ1-5	TRBV7-9	.	.
CASSLGGAVEAFF	TGTGCCAGCAGTTTAGGGGGCGCTGTTGAAGCTTTCTTT	TRBJ1-1	TRBV28	.	once
CASSPGGSGNTIYF	TGTGCCAGCTCACCAGGGGGCTCTGGAAACACCATATATTTT	TRBJ1-3	TRBV18	.	.
CASSSRGVYEQYF	TGTGCCAGCAGCTCGCGCGGAGTCTACGAGCAGTACTTC	TRBJ2-7	TRBV7-8	.	.
CASSSDYAKKAFF	TGTGCCAGCAGCTCCGACTATGCTAAAAAAGCTTTCTTT	TRBJ1-1	TRBV5-5	.	medium-sized
CASSGQYEKLFF	TGTGCCAGCAGCGGACAGTATGAAAAACTGTTTTTT	TRBJ1-4	TRBV12-3/TRBV12-4	.	.
CASSFAGLPNNEQFF	TGTGCCAGCAGCTTCGCGGGACTACCCAACAATGAGCAGTTCTTC	TRBJ2-1	TRBV27	TRBD2	.
CASSLGREQFF	TGTGCCAGCAGCTTGGGGCGTGAGCAGTTCTTC	TRBJ2-1	TRBV27	.	few
CASSQGRGLFYEQYF	TGTGCCAGCAGCCAGGGGAGGGGTCTTTTCTACGAGCAGTACTTC	TRBJ2-7	TRBV5-6	.	.
CASSLQERGSPLHF	TGTGCCAGCAGCTTACAAGAAAGGGGTTCACCCCTCCACTTT	TRBJ1-6	TRBV12-1	.	.
CASSLWGYGGTGELFF	TGTGCCAGCAGCTTGTGGGGTTATGGCGGCACCGGGGAGCTGTTTTTT	TRBJ2-2	TRBV5-6	.	.
CASGTVDWEQFF	TGTGCCAGCGGGACAGTCGACTGGGAGCAGTTCTTC	TRBJ2-1	TRBV6-1	TRBD1	.
CASSLDLNWVEAFF	TGTGCCAGCAGCTTAGATTTGAATTGGGTTGAAGCTTTCTTT	TRBJ1-1	TRBV7-9	.	.
CAIDGGEGDTQYF	TGTGCCATCGATGGAGGTGAAGGAGATACGCAGTATTTT	TRBJ2-3	TRBV10-3	.	.
CASSWTDEAFF	TGTGCCAGCAGTTGGACAGATGAAGCTTTCTTT	TRBJ1-1	TRBV6-5	.	.
CASSLAQGGYGEAFF	TGTGCCAGCAGCTTAGCGCAGGGGGGCTACGGTGAAGCTTTCTTT	TRBJ1-1	TRBV7-9	TRBD1	.
CASSYGTLNTGELFF	TGTGCCAGCAGTTACGGGACACTTAACACCGGGGAGCTGTTTTTT	TRBJ2-2	TRBV6-5	.	.
CSVWQGSNEQFF	TGCAGCGTTTGGCAGGGAAGCAATGAGCAGTTCTTC	TRBJ2-1	TRBV29-1	.	.
CSVEGGLYTYNEQFF	TGCAGCGTTGAAGGGGGACTATATACCTACAATGAGCAGTTCTTC	TRBJ2-1	TRBV29-1	TRBD2	.
CSASSGENYGYTF	TGCAGTGCTAGTTCGGGTGAGAACTATGGCTACACCTTC	TRBJ1-2	TRBV20-1	.	.
CASSQEYTGSDEQFF	TGTGCCAGCAGCCAAGAATACACAGGGAGCGATGAGCAGTTCTTC	TRBJ2-1	TRBV3-1/TRBV3-2	.	.
CASSDSSRGDYNEQFF	TGTGCCAGCAGTGACTCGAGCAGGGGGGACTACAATGAGCAGTTCTTC	TRBJ2-1	TRBV6-4	.	.
CASSSIPGTALYEQYF	TGTGCCAGTAGTTCGATACCCGGGACAGCCCTATACGAGCAGTACTTC	TRBJ2-7	TRBV19	TRBD1	.
CASSYSKTTGNTEAFF	TGTGCCAGCAGTTACTCGAAGACTACGGGGAACACTGAAGCTTTCTTT	TRBJ1-1	TRBV6-6	.	few
CASSEARTGGQETQYF	TGTGCCAGCAGTGAAGCTCGAACGGGGGGTCAAGAGACCCAGTACTTC	TRBJ2-5	TRBV2	TRBD2	few
CASSSSLELAGELFF	TGTGCCAGCAGTTCCTCTCTCGAGCTCGCCGGGGAGCTGTTTTTT	TRBJ2-2	TRBV28	.	.
CASRPGGGTYEQYF	TGTGCCAGTAGACCAGGGGGGGGAACCTACGAGCAGTACTTC	TRBJ2-7	TRBV19	.	.
CASSETGGVYEQYF	TGTGCCAGCAGTGAGACAGGGGGTGTCTACGAGCAGTACTTC	TRBJ2-7	TRBV2	TRBD1	.
CASSPGQGGYGYTF	TGTGCCAGCAGCCCTGGACAGGGGGGCTATGGCTACACCTTC	TRBJ1-2	TRBV5-4	TRBD1	.
CASTSRRKRSSGESNQPQHF	TGTGCCAGCACCTCGCGGCGGAAAAGGTCTTCTGGAGAGAGCAATCAGCCCCAGCATTTT	TRBJ1-5	TRBV27	.	.
CASSLTSEAYNEQFF	TGTGCCAGCAGTTTGACTAGCGAGGCGTACAATGAGCAGTTCTTC	TRBJ2-1	TRBV27	TRBD2	once
CASSFTHTIYF	TGTGCCAGCAGCTTCACGCACACCATATATTTT	TRBJ1-3	TRBV7-9	.	few
CASGNRANTEAFF	TGTGCCAGCGGTAACAGGGCGAACACTGAAGCTTTCTTT	TRBJ1-1	TRBV10-3	.	.
CASSPETGYEQYF	TGTGCCAGCAGTCCTGAGACAGGCTACGAGCAGTACTTC	TRBJ2-7	TRBV12-3/TRBV12-4	.	.
CASSLPPGTIYEQYF	TGTGCCAGCAGCTTACCCCCTGGAACTATCTACGAGCAGTACTTC	TRBJ2-7	TRBV11-2	.	.
CASYEDDFSYEQYF	TGTGCCAGTTACGAGGACGATTTCTCCTACGAGCAGTACTTC	TRBJ2-7	TRBV7-8	.	.
CAISPEDRVRETQYF	TGTGCCATCAGTCCCGAGGACAGGGTTAGAGAGACCCAGTACTTC	TRBJ2-5	TRBV10-3	TRBD1	.
CASSPSGGRAYEQYF	TGTGCCAGCAGCCCCTCCGGCGGGAGGGCCTACGAGCAGTACTTC	TRBJ2-7	TRBV3-1/TRBV3-2	TRBD2	.
CSVAGHPGAHTEAFF	TGCAGCGTTGCGGGGCATCCCGGGGCCCACACTGAAGCTTTCTTT	TRBJ1-1	TRBV29-1	.	.
CSDPNWTSGSETGELFF	TGCAGCGACCCTAACTGGACTAGCGGGAGCGAAACCGGGGAGCTGTTTTTT	TRBJ2-2	TRBV29-1	TRBD2	.
CASSRGLATAGELFF	TGCGCCAGCAGCCGAGGGCTGGCAACGGCCGGGGAGCTGTTTTTT	TRBJ2-2	TRBV4-1	.	.
CASSAAGDNSPLHF	TGTGCCAGCAGCGCCGCGGGGGATAATTCACCCCTCCACTTT	TRBJ1-6	TRBV7-2	.	.
CASSDGQGHSPLHF	TGTGCCAGCAGTGATGGACAGGGGCATTCACCCCTCCACTTT	TRBJ1-6	TRBV6-4	TRBD1	.
CASSRQGGNYGYTF	TGTGCCAGCAGTCGCCAGGGGGGTAACTATGGCTACACCTTC	TRBJ1-2	TRBV3-1/TRBV3-2	TRBD1	few
CASSPNPIDGYTF	TGTGCCAGCTCACCTAACCCTATTGATGGCTACACCTTC	TRBJ1-2	TRBV18	.	.